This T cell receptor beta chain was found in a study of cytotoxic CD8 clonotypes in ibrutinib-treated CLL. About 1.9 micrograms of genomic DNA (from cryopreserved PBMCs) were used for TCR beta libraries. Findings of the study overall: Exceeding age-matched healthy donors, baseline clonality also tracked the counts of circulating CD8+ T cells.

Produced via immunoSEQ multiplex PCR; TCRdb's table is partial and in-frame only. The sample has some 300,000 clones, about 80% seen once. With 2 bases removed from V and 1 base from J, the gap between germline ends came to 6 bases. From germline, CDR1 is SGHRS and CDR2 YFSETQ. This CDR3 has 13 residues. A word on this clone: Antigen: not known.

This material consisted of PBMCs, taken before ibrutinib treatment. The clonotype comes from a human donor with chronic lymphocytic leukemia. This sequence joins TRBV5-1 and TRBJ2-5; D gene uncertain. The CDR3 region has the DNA TGCGCCAGCAGCTTACAGATCCAAGAGACCCAGTACTTC. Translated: CASSLQIQETQYF.